This TCR beta chain was recovered during a study of PD-L1 blockade in urothelial cancer. Turning to the study itself: Timepoints chosen for blood analysis were 3 weeks (second dose) and 6 weeks after treatment start. Blood samples had a median of roughly 140,000 T cells, 80,000 to 100,000 unique TCRs, and clonality approximately 0.086.

Documented time point: pretreatment peripheral blood. Notes on the study in general: Greater 3-week expansion of tumor-associated blood clones was recorded for durable-benefit patients.

TCRdb's copy holds only in-frame clones and misses some; the assay was immunoSEQ multiplex PCR. The repertoire holds fewer than 50,000 clones, with approximately 91% as singletons. This CDR3 has 15 residues. Germline V lookup: CDR1 SGHTA, CDR2 FQGNSA. The junction had 6 bases not matched to a gene; V was cut back by 6 bases and J by 2 bases. With respect to this clone: Its antigen is not known.

The chain uses TRBV7-2 and TRBJ2-1, with 8 bases matching TRBD2. The source was PBMCs, collected around atezolizumab (anti-PD-L1) treatment. The TCR sequence derives from a donor aged 40 or older with urothelial cancer. The CDR3 DNA sequence: TGTGCCAGCAGGGGGGCGGGAGGAACCTACAATGAGCAGTTCTTC. Translating gives CASRGAGGTYNEQFF.